The entry below gives a single T cell receptor beta chain sequence along with its context. In the original analysis: Amplification with reference gene primers provided the estimates of nucleated cell counts. The method was immunoSEQ multiplex PCR; TCRdb's version includes in-frame clones alone and lacks a portion of them. V and J calls and clone size follow that table, whereas D and trimming were derived from the DNA. The sample consists of roughly 250,000 clones, 75% to 95% of them appearing once. Germline V gene data show CDR1 as LNHDA and CDR2 as SQIVND (reference sequence). The CDR3 is 14 residues long. Living in 25 or so US areas, the participants were between about 18 and 100 years of age. Cohorts were assigned according to the clinical history that participants reported. Recovered Cohort 3 donors showed two negative PCRs, clearance, or symptom resolution. This record belongs to a study of blood T cell repertoires in COVID-19.

Sequenced: PBMCs or T cells enriched from blood (not recorded which). The sequence came from a woman aged 18-29 years who had recovered from COVID-19. The V call is TRBV19, the J call TRBJ1-1; TRBD1 matches at 7 bases. The CDR3 sequence: CASLRETGSTEAFF. CDR3 nucleotide sequence: TGTGCTAGCCTTCGTGAGACAGGGAGTACTGAAGCTTTCTTT.